A selection of T cell receptor beta chains follows, all from one sample in a study of CD8 T cells in ankylosing spondylitis. TCRdb redid the calling of the 5' RACE reads with MiXCR, one entry per CDR3 protein. The repertoire holds some 350,000 distinct CDR3 sequences, with 14% to 15% as singletons. Specimen: blood, either unsorted or a sorted T cell fraction (not recorded which). These receptors were obtained from a male donor with ankylosing spondylitis or in good health (not recorded which). The CDR3 runs from the conserved cysteine through the conserved F or W. The D gene is left open where the match is weak. For some rows the clone size is stated as once, few or many, or as a class when expanded; others skip it.

TGTGCCAGCAGCTTATCTATACTCCGGGGGGGCACAGATACGCAGTATTTT | CASSLSILRGGTDTQYF | TRBV7-9 | TRBD2 | - | TRBJ2-3
TGCGCCAGCAGCCAGCCCCTCGGTCTCCCTGTAGCCAAAAACATTCAGTACTTC | CASSQPLGLPVAKNIQYF | TRBV4-1 | - | few | TRBJ2-4
TGTGCCATCAGTGATCCCCGGGAGGCAGGCAATCAGCCCCAGCATTTT | CAISDPREAGNQPQHF | TRBV10-3 | - | - | TRBJ1-5
TGTGCCAGCAGTTTGGTCAGGGGCTCCTCATATGGCTACACCTTC | CASSLVRGSSYGYTF | TRBV27 | - | many | TRBJ1-2
TGTGCCATCAGTGGGGAGAATCTCATGAACACTGAAGCTTTCTTT | CAISGENLMNTEAFF | TRBV10-3 | - | few | TRBJ1-1
TGTGCCGTCGGGGCCCAGCGGGGAAATGAGCAGTTCTTC | CAVGAQRGNEQFF | TRBV10-3 | TRBD2 | many | TRBJ2-1
TGTGCCAGCAGGACCTCTGGGGCCAACGTCCTGACTTTC | CASRTSGANVLTF | TRBV3-1 | - | many | TRBJ2-6
TGTGCCAGCAGCTTCGTAGGGGGAGGCTACACCTTC | CASSFVGGGYTF | TRBV7-9 | - | - | TRBJ1-2
TGCTGCGCGGATACGCAGTATTTT | CCADTQYF | TRBV29-1 | - | - | TRBJ2-3
TGCAGCGTTGAGGGCCCCCAGGTGAACACAGATACGCAATATTTT | CSVEGPQVNTDTQYF | TRBV29-1 | - | many | TRBJ2-3
TGTGCCAGCAGCCGGACAGTAGTTAATGAAAAACTGTTTTTT | CASSRTVVNEKLFF | TRBV7-9 | - | - | TRBJ1-4
TGCGCCAGCAGCGCCGCGAGAGGGAGTGGCATAAACACTGAAGCTTTCTTT | CASSAARGSGINTEAFF | TRBV5-1 | - | few | TRBJ1-1
TGCGCCAGCAGCTTCGAGATGAGCGGTAGCTCCTACAATGAGCAGTTCTTC | CASSFEMSGSSYNEQFF | TRBV5-1 | - | - | TRBJ2-1
TGCGCCAGCAGCAACTCGGACAGGGTAGGCGAGCAGTACTTC | CASSNSDRVGEQYF | TRBV5-1 | TRBD1 | few | TRBJ2-7
TGCGCCAGCAGTTTGAGAAATTCACCCCTCCACTTT | CASSLRNSPLHF | TRBV5-1 | - | - | TRBJ1-6
TGTGCCAGCAGCTTTTTAAGGGGAGCGACACAAGAGACCCAGTACTTC | CASSFLRGATQETQYF | TRBV5-4 | - | few | TRBJ2-5
TGTGCCACGGGACAGGGCTCCTACGAGCAGTACTTC | CATGQGSYEQYF | TRBV10-3 | TRBD1 | many | TRBJ2-7
TGTGCCAGCCGCTCCTACGGGGACGGACCGAAGCCCCAGCATTTT | CASRSYGDGPKPQHF | TRBV6-2/TRBV6-3 | - | few | TRBJ1-5
TGTGCCAGCAGGCAAGATACAGGGGATCAGCCCCAGCATTTT | CASRQDTGDQPQHF | TRBV4-2 | TRBD1 | once | TRBJ1-5
TGTGCCAGCAGCTTGTCGCCCGGATCGAACACTGAAGCTTTCTTT | CASSLSPGSNTEAFF | TRBV5-5 | - | - | TRBJ1-1
TGTGCCAGCAGCTTGGCCGGCAGCCAATCTAACTATGGCTACACCTTC | CASSLAGSQSNYGYTF | TRBV5-5 | - | - | TRBJ1-2
TGTGCCAGCGGAAGGAATAGCCCTGCCCCCGGGGAGCTGTTTTTT | CASGRNSPAPGELFF | TRBV2 | - | - | TRBJ2-2
TGTGCCAGCTCCAATAGGACAGGCACTGAGACCCAGTACTTC | CASSNRTGTETQYF | TRBV18 | TRBD1 | few | TRBJ2-5
TGCAGTGCCTTCCCGGGGGCCATGAACACTGAAGCTTTCTTT | CSAFPGAMNTEAFF | TRBV20-1 | - | few | TRBJ1-1
TGCGCCACCTCGTCAGGGATTGTGACTAATGAAAAACTGTTTTTT | CATSSGIVTNEKLFF | TRBV10-2 | - | many | TRBJ1-4
TGTGCCAGCAGGAACACCGGGGAGCTGTTTTTT | CASRNTGELFF | TRBV12-3/TRBV12-4 | - | many | TRBJ2-2
TGTGCCAGCAGCTTAGGTCCAGGGGAGCAGTTCTTC | CASSLGPGEQFF | TRBV7-2 | - | - | TRBJ2-1
TGTGCCAGCAGCAATGGACTAGGACAAGAGACCCAGTACTTC | CASSNGLGQETQYF | TRBV7-9 | TRBD2 | few | TRBJ2-5
TGCGCCAGCAGCCAAAATGTACAGCTCCAAGAGACCCAGTACTTC | CASSQNVQLQETQYF | TRBV5-1 | - | few | TRBJ2-5
TGTGCCAGCAGTTACGCAGAGGGGGGACCGAGGGAGACCCAGTACTTC | CASSYAEGGPRETQYF | TRBV11-2 | - | - | TRBJ2-5
TGCGCCAGCAGTGAGAGTGGGAGAGTGGGCGGGGAGCTGTTTTTT | CASSESGRVGGELFF | TRBV10-2 | - | - | TRBJ2-2
TGCGCCAGCAGCTCACAGGGGCGTCCGGGTCAGCCCCAGCATTTT | CASSSQGRPGQPQHF | TRBV5-1 | TRBD1 | few | TRBJ1-5
TGTGCCACCAGTGATCCCGAACCCCCGGTTTCCTACGAGCAGTACTTC | CATSDPEPPVSYEQYF | TRBV24-1 | - | - | TRBJ2-7
TGTGCCAGCGGCTCCACGACTAGCGGAGTCACCGGGGAGCTGTTTTTT | CASGSTTSGVTGELFF | TRBV12-3/TRBV12-4 | TRBD2 | few | TRBJ2-2
TGCAGCGTTGAAGGGGTAAACCGGTCGGGAACCTACAATGAGCAGTTCTTC | CSVEGVNRSGTYNEQFF | TRBV29-1 | - | once | TRBJ2-1
TGTGCCAGCTCGCACTTGGGACAGTCGAGCACAGATACGCAGTATTTT | CASSHLGQSSTDTQYF | TRBV18 | TRBD1 | - | TRBJ2-3
TGCAGCGTTGAAGCGGCTACAGACACCATATATTTT | CSVEAATDTIYF | TRBV29-1 | - | - | TRBJ1-3
TGTGCCAGCAGCTTAGATCTTGGAGGGACCCGAGACGACAGGGTTCATAACAATGAGCAGTTCTTC | CASSLDLGGTRDDRVHNNEQFF | TRBV11-2 | - | - | TRBJ2-1
TGTGCCAGCAGTTTGTTATTAACGGGCCAGAACACTGAAGCTTTCTTT | CASSLLLTGQNTEAFF | TRBV27 | - | few | TRBJ1-1
TGCAGTGCTAGAGAGGATGGCGGGGGGGTCGATACGCAGTATTTT | CSAREDGGGVDTQYF | TRBV20-1 | TRBD2 | - | TRBJ2-3
TGCAGTGCTGGGGGGGGACAGGCCGTGAACACTGAAGCTTTCTTT | CSAGGGQAVNTEAFF | TRBV20-1 | TRBD1 | many | TRBJ1-1
TGTGCCAGCAGTGATTTGGTGCGAGAGACCCAGTACTTC | CASSDLVRETQYF | TRBV2 | - | few | TRBJ2-5